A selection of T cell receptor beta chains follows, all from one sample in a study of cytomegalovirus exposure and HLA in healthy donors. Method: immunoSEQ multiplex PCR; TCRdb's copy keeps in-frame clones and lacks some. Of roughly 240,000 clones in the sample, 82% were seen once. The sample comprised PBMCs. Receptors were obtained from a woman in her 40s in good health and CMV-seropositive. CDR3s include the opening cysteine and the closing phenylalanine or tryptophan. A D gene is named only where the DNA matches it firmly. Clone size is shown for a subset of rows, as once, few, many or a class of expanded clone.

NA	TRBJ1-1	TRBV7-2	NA	CASSVGRGHTEAFF	TGTGCCAGCAGCGTCGGGAGGGGTCACACTGAAGCTTTCTTT
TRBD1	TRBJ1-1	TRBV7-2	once	CASSLAPGTGVAEAFF	TGTGCCAGCAGCTTAGCTCCCGGGACAGGGGTTGCAGAGGCTTTCTTT
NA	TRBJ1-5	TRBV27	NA	CASHSTPNLGPQHF	TGTGCCAGCCACAGCACCCCCAACCTGGGGCCCCAGCATTTT
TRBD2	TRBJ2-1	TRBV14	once	CASSQEVEGGVAGYNEQFF	TGTGCCAGCAGCCAAGAGGTGGAAGGTGGGGTAGCGGGTTACAATGAGCAGTTCTTC
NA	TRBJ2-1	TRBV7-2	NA	CASSSMGRSSSYNEQFF	TGTGCCAGCAGCTCCATGGGGAGGTCAAGCTCCTACAATGAGCAGTTCTTC
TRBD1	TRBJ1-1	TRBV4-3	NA	CASSRTTGVETEAFF	TGCGCCAGCAGCCGGACGACAGGGGTTGAAACTGAAGCTTTCTTT
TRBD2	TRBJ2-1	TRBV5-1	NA	CASSLSGLAGFEQFF	TGCGCCAGCAGCCTATCGGGACTAGCGGGATTTGAGCAGTTCTTC
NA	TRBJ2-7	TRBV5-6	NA	CASKPRGGEQYF	TGTGCCAGTAAGCCTAGGGGGGGCGAGCAGTACTTC
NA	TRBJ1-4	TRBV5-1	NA	CASSPGRENEKLFF	TGCGCCAGCAGCCCGGGCAGGGAAAATGAAAAACTGTTTTTT
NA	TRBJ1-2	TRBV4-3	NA	CASSQDIGTGRGYTF	TGCGCCAGCAGCCAAGATATCGGGACTGGGCGAGGCTACACCTTC
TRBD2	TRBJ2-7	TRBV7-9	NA	CASSLAGGGDEQYF	TGTGCCAGCAGCTTAGCCGGGGGGGGAGACGAGCAGTACTTC
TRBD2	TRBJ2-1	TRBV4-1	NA	CASSLRTAGVSYNEQFF	TGCGCCAGCAGCCTCCGGACAGCGGGGGTCTCCTACAATGAGCAGTTCTTC
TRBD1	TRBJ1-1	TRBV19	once	CASSPYRGRDTEAFF	TGTGCCAGTAGTCCTTACAGGGGGCGCGACACTGAAGCTTTCTTT
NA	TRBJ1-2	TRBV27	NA	CASSSVQELYGYTF	TGTGCCAGCAGTTCGGTACAGGAACTATATGGCTACACCTTC
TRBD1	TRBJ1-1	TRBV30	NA	CAWSRRQGYTEAFF	TGTGCCTGGAGCCGTCGACAGGGTTACACTGAAGCTTTCTTT
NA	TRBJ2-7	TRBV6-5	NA	CASSVGIGLPYEQYF	TGTGCCAGCAGTGTCGGAATCGGACTTCCATACGAGCAGTACTTC
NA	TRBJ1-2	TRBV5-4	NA	CASSLQGINYGYTF	TGTGCCAGCAGCTTGCAGGGAATTAACTATGGCTACACCTTC
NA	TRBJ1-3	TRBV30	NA	CAWSGGLSGNTIYF	TGTGCCTGGAGTGGGGGGCTTTCTGGAAACACCATATATTTT
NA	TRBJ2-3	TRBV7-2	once	CASGAHTDTQYF	TGTGCCAGCGGGGCCCACACAGATACGCAGTATTTT
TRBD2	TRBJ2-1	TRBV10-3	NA	CAISGLAGENEQFF	TGTGCCATCAGTGGACTAGCGGGAGAAAATGAGCAGTTCTTC
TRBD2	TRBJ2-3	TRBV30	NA	CAWSPRTSGSTTDTQYF	TGTGCCTGGAGTCCCCGGACTAGCGGGTCTACCACGGATACGCAGTATTTT
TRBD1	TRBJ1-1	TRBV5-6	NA	CASSFHGTGNTEAFF	TGTGCCAGCAGCTTTCACGGGACAGGTAACACTGAAGCTTTCTTT
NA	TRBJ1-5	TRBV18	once	CASSPNDRVNQPQHF	TGTGCCAGCTCACCGAATGACAGAGTAAATCAGCCCCAGCATTTT
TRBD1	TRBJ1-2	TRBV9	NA	CASSVGSGQGIFDYGYTF	TGTGCCAGCAGCGTTGGGTCGGGACAGGGGATTTTTGACTATGGCTACACCTTC
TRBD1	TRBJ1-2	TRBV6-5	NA	CASSWGKRTGGRGYTF	TGTGCCAGCAGTTGGGGGAAACGGACAGGGGGTAGGGGCTACACCTTC
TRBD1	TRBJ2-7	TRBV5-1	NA	CASSEGQGPYEQYF	TGCGCCAGCAGCGAGGGACAGGGTCCCTACGAGCAGTACTTC
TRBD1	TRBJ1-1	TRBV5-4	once	CASRPGGGARTEAFF	TGTGCCAGCAGACCAGGAGGGGGCGCGAGGACTGAAGCTTTCTTT
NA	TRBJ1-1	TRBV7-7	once	CASAGGGTEAFF	TGTGCTAGCGCGGGGGGGGGCACTGAAGCTTTCTTT
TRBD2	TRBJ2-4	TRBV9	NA	CASSLGAGGPKNIQYF	TGTGCCAGCAGCCTCGGAGCGGGGGGGCCCAAAAACATTCAGTACTTC
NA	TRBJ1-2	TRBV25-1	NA	CASRAALEIGYTF	TGTGCCAGCAGGGCGGCGCTTGAGATTGGCTACACCTTC
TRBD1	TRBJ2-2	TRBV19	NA	CASSPRTGVSGKTGELFF	TGTGCCAGTAGTCCGCGGACAGGGGTCTCCGGGAAGACCGGGGAGCTGTTTTTT
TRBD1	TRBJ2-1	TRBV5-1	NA	CASRRTGVGEQFF	TGCGCCAGCAGGCGGACAGGGGTTGGTGAGCAGTTCTTC
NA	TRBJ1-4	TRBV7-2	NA	CASSLGGFLREKLFF	TGTGCCAGCAGCTTAGGAGGCTTCCTAAGGGAAAAACTGTTTTTT
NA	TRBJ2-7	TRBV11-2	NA	CASSLGRTYEQYF	TGTGCCAGCAGCTTGGGCAGGACCTACGAGCAGTACTTC
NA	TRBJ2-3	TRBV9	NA	CASSESNGQNTDTQYF	TGTGCCAGCAGCGAATCAAACGGACAGAACACAGATACGCAGTATTTT
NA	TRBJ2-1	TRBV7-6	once	CASSSREHRMINEQFF	TGTGCCAGCAGCTCCCGGGAGCACAGGATGATCAATGAGCAGTTCTTC
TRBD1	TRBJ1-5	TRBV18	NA	CASSIGQGSNQPQHF	TGTGCCAGCTCCATTGGACAGGGGAGCAATCAGCCCCAGCATTTT
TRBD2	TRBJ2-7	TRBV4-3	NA	CASSQEQPTSGGEQYF	TGCGCCAGCAGCCAAGAGCAGCCTACTAGCGGGGGCGAGCAGTACTTC
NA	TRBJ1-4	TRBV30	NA	CAWSRREGKPTNEKLFF	TGTGCCTGGAGCCGACGGGAGGGGAAACCAACTAATGAAAAACTGTTTTTT
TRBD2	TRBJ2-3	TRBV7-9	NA	CASSLVSRVGRADTQYF	TGTGCCAGCAGCTTAGTCTCGAGGGTAGGGAGGGCAGATACGCAGTATTTT
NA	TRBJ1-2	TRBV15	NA	CATSRVREIYGYTF	TGTGCCACCAGCAGAGTAAGAGAAATCTATGGCTACACCTTC
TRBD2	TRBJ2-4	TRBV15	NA	CATSSGLTSGRAGGKNIQYF	TGTGCCACCAGCAGTGGCCTGACTAGCGGGAGGGCGGGGGGCAAAAACATTCAGTACTTC
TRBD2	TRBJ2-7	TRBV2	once	CASSRGGPYEQYF	TGTGCCAGCAGCCGGGGGGGCCCCTACGAGCAGTACTTC
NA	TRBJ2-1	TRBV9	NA	CASSVLRGNEQFF	TGTGCCAGCAGCGTATTGCGGGGCAATGAGCAGTTCTTC
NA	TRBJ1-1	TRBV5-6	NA	CASSSLQVNTEAFF	TGTGCCAGCAGCTCCCTTCAGGTGAACACTGAAGCTTTCTTT
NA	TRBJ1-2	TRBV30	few	CAWSRGSYGYTF	TGTGCCTGGAGCCGTGGGAGCTATGGCTACACCTTC
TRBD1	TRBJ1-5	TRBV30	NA	CAWSFGDSSNQPQHF	TGTGCCTGGAGTTTTGGGGACAGTAGCAATCAGCCCCAGCATTTT
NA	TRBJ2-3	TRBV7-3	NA	CASSLTSSYTDTQYF	TGTGCCAGCAGCTTAACGTCTAGCTACACAGATACGCAGTATTTT
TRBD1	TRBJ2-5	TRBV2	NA	CASSAGTGVSQETQYF	TGTGCCAGCAGTGCTGGGACAGGTGTCTCTCAAGAGACCCAGTACTTC
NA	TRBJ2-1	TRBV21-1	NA	CASSKRCNGRQGIDNEQFF	TGTGCCAGCAGCAAAAGGTGTAATGGGCGACAGGGGATAGACAATGAGCAGTTCTTC
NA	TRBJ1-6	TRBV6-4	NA	CASREDPESPLHF	TGTGCCAGCAGGGAGGACCCCGAGTCACCCCTCCACTTT
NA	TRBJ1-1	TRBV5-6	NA	CASSSTKGEMNTEAFF	TGTGCCAGCAGCTCTACAAAGGGAGAGATGAACACTGAAGCTTTCTTT
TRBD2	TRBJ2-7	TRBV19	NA	CASSIQPGGGSEQYF	TGTGCCAGTAGTATCCAACCTGGGGGGGGATCCGAGCAGTACTTC
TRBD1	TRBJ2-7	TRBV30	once	CAWRGQGFGEQYF	TGTGCCTGGAGGGGACAGGGATTCGGGGAGCAGTACTTC
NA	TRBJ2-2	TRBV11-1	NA	CASSDSSGTLTGELFF	TGTGCCAGCAGCGATTCCTCCGGGACACTCACCGGGGAGCTGTTTTTT
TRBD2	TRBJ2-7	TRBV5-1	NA	CASSLYPGAGGSYEQYF	TGCGCCAGCAGCCTGTATCCGGGGGCGGGGGGCTCCTACGAGCAGTACTTC
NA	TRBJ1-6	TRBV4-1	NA	CASSQERRVSYNSPLHF	TGCGCCAGCAGCCAAGAAAGGCGGGTCTCTTATAATTCCCCCCTCCACTTT
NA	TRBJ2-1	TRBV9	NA	CASSTYAVNEQFF	TGTGCCAGCAGCACCTATGCCGTCAATGAGCAGTTCTTC